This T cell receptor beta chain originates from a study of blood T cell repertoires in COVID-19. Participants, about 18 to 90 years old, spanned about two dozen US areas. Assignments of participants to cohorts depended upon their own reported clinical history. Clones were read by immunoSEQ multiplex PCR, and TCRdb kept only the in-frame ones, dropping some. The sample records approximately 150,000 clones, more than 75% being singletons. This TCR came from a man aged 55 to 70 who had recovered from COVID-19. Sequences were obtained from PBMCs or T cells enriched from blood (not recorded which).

CDR3 loop: CASSLDRTAANEKLFF. The CDR3 region has the DNA TGTGCCAGCAGTTTGGACAGGACAGCGGCTAATGAAAAACTGTTTTTT. The gene calls are TRBV27 and TRBJ1-4; 7 nucleotides line up with TRBD1. This CDR3 is 16 amino acids long. The ends lost 3 bases at V and 3 bases at J; junction bases unmatched: 7. The germline V gene has CDR1 MNHEY and CDR2 SMNVEV (reference sequence).